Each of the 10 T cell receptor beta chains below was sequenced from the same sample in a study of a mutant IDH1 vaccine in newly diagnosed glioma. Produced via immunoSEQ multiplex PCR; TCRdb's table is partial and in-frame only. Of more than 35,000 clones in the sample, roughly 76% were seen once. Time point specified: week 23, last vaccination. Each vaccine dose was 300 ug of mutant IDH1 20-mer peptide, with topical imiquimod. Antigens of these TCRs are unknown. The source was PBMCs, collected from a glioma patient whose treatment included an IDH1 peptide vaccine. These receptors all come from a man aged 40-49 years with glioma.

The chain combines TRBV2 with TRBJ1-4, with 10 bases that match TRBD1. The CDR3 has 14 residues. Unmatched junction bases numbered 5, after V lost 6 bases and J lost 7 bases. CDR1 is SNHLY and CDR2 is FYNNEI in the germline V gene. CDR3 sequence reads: CASSLDRGLEKLFF. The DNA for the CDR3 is TGTGCCAGCAGCCTAGACAGGGGGCTTGAAAAACTGTTTTTT.

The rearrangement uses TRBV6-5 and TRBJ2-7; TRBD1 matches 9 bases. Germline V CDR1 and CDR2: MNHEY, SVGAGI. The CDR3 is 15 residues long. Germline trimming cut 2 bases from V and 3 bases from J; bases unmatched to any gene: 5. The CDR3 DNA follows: TGTGCCAGCAGTTACCGGGCGACAGGGGGCTACGAGCAGTACTTC. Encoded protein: CASSYRATGGYEQYF.

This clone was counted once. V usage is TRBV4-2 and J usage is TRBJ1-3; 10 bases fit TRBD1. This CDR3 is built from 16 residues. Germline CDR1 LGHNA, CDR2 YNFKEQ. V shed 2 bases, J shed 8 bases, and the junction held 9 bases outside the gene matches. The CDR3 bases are TGTGCCAGCAGCCAACTCCCGGGACAGGGGTTTCACACCATATATTTT. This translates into CASSQLPGQGFHTIYF.

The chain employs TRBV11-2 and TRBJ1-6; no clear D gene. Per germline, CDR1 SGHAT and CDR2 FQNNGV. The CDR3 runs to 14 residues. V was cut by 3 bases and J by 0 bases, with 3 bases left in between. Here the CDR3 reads CASSLSSYNSPLHF. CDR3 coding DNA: TGTGCCAGCAGCTTGAGCTCCTATAATTCACCCCTCCACTTT.

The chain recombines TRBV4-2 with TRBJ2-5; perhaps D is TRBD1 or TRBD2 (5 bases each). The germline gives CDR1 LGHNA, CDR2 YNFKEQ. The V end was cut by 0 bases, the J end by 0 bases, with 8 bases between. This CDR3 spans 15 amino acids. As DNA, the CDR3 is TGTGCCAGCAGCCAAGAGGGGGAGAACCAAGAGACCCAGTACTTC. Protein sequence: CASSQEGENQETQYF.

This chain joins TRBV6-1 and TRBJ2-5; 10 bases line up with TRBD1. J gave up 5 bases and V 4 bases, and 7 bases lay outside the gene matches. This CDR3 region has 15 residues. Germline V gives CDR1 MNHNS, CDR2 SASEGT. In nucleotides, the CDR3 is TGTGCCAGCAGTGCCGGGACAGGGGTCAGGGAGACCCAGTACTTC. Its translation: CASSAGTGVRETQYF.

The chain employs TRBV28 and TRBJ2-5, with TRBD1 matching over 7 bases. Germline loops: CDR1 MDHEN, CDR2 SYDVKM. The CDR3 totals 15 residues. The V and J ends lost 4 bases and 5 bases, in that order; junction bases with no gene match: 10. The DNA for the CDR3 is TGTGCCAGCAGTTCGCCGAACACAGGGGTCGAGACCCAGTACTTC. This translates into CASSSPNTGVETQYF.

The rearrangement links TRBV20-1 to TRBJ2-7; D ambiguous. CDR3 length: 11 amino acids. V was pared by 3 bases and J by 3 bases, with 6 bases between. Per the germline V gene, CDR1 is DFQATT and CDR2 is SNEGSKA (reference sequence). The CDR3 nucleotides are TGCAGTGCTAGGGAGCGCTACGAGCAGTACTTC. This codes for CSARERYEQYF.

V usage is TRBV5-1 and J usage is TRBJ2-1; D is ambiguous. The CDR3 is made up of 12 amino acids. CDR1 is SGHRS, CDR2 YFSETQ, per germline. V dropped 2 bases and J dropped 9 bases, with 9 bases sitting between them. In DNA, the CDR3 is TGCGCCAGCAGCTTTCCGATTGGTGAGCAGTTCTTC. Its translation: CASSFPIGEQFF.

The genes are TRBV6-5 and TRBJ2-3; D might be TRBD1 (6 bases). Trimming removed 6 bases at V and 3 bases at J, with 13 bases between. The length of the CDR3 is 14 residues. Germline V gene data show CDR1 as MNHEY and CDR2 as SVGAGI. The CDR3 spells CASRIQTGTDTQYF. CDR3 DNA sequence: TGTGCCAGCAGGATCCAAACAGGGACAGATACGCAGTATTTT.